The present T cell receptor (beta chain) was sequenced within a study of lung T cells in sarcoidosis with Löfgren's syndrome (dated by TCRdb to 2017 to 2019). Looking at the study overall: Sarcoidosis was characterized as a granulomatous disease that is mostly pulmonary, in which CD4+ T cells accumulate in bronchoalveolar lavage fluid. The repertoire analyses centered on Lofgren's syndrome patients. The research as a whole found: In alphabeta pairing analysis, TRAV12-1 preferentially paired with TRBV2, and these paired TCRs showed CDR3 homology. TRAV12-1 and TRBV2 were reported as the most expanded V gene segments in Löfgren's syndrome patients compared with control subjects. Recognition of a sarcoidosis-associated antigen was only suggested; the antigen itself remained putative and unidentified. Multiple Lofgren's syndrome patients were reported to share TRAV12-1 and TRBV2 CDR3 motifs, a finding that suggests public CD4+ TCR repertoires.

Taken from cysteine to phenylalanine, the CDR3 has 15 residues. CDR3 DNA only is kept here, 45 bases in frame from base 1. According to the germline V gene (reference sequence), CDR1 reads LNHNV and CDR2 reads YYDKDF. A distance of 14 bases separates the germline ends of V and J, which lose 5 bases and 1 base respectively. As a fraction of the sample, this clonotype is medium-sized (0.01 to 0.1%). Its antigen remains unidentified. No base-level quality is on record; no much larger clone is a single base apart. This sample was sequenced with an Illumina MiSeq. Using fastp at Q25 and MiXCR, TCRdb reprocessed the public reads and kept productive beta chains. Merged by CDR3 protein, the rows form single entries marked with the most common genes and DNA. The sample data list 15,000 to 25,000 distinct CDR3 sequences, and roughly 21% of these were observed just once. 3.5% to 5% of the sample is taken by the ten largest.

Recombination linked TRBV15 to TRBJ2-5; the D gene cannot be named for sure. Sequenced: CD4+ T cells from PBMCs. The receptor's source is a human donor with sarcoidosis (Löfgren's syndrome or another form), or a control subject (not recorded which). This receptor carries the CDR3 CATSHIPAPQETQYF. The DNA reads TGTGCCACCAGCCACATTCCGGCTCCCCAAGAGACCCAGTACTTC.